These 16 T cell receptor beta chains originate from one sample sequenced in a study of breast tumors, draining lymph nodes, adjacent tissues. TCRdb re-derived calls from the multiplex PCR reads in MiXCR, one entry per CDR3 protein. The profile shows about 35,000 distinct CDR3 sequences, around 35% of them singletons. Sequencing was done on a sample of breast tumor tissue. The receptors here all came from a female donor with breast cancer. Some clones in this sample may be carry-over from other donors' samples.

The CDR3 DNA follows: TGTGCCAGCAGTGGCGGGCCCTCCTACGAGCAGTACTTC. It is translated as CASSGGPSYEQYF. This chain links TRBV7-2 with TRBJ2-7; D possibly corresponds to TRBD2 (5 bases). This CDR3 is built from 13 residues. Germline lookup yields CDR1 SGHTA and CDR2 FQGNSA. V lost 6 bases and J 0 bases, leaving 9 bases between the germline ends.

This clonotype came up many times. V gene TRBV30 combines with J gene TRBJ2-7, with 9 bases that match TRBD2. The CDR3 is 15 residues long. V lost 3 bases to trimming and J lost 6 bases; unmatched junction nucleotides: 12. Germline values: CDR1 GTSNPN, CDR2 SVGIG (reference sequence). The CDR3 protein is CAWSAIAGVWGEQYF. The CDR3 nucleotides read TGTGCCTGGAGCGCGATAGCGGGAGTTTGGGGCGAGCAGTACTTC.

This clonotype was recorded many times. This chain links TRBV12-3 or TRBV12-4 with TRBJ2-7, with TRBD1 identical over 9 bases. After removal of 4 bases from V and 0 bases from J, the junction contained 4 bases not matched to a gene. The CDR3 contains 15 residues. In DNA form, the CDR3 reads TGTGCCAGCAGTTCCGACAGGGGGATCTCCTACGAGCAGTACTTC. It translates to CASSSDRGISYEQYF.

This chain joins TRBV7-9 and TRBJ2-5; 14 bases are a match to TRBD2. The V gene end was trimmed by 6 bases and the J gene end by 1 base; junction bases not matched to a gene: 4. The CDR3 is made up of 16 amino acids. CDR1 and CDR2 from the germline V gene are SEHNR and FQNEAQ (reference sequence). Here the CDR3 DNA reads TGTGCCAGCAGACCGGGACTAGCGGGAGCCCAAGAGACCCAGTACTTC. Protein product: CASRPGLAGAQETQYF.

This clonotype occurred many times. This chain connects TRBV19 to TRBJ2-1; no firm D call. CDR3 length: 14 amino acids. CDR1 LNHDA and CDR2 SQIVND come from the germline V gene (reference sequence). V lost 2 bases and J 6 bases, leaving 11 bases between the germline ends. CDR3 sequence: CASSIRPGPNEQFF. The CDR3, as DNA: TGTGCCAGTAGTATAAGGCCAGGTCCCAATGAGCAGTTCTTC.

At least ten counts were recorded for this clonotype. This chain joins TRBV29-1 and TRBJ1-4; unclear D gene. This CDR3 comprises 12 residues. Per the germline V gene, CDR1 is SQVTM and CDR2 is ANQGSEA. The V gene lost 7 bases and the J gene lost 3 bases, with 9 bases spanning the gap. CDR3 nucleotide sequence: TGCAGCGCATTCCGAGCTAATGAAAAACTGTTTTTT. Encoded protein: CSAFRANEKLFF.

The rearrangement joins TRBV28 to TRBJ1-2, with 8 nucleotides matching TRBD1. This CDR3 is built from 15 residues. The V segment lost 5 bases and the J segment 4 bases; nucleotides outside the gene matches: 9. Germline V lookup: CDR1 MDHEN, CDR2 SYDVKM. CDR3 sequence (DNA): TGTGCCAGCAGTAATCGACAGGGGAGAAGCTATGGCTACACCTTC. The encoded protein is CASSNRQGRSYGYTF.

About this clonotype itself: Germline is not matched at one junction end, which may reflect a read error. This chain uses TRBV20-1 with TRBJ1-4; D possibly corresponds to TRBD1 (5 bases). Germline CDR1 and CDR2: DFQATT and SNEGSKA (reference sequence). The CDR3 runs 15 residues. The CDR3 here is CSARSGLQRGEKLLF. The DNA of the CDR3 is TGCAGTGCTAGGTCTGGATTGCAAAGGGGTGAAAAACTGCTTTTT.

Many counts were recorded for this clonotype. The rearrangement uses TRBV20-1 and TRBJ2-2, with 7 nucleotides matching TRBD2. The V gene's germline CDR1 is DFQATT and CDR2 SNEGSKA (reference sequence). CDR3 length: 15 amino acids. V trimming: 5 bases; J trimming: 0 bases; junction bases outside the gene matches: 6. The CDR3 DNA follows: TGCAGTGCTCCGATAGCGGGTACGAACACCGGGGAGCTGTTTTTT. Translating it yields CSAPIAGTNTGELFF.

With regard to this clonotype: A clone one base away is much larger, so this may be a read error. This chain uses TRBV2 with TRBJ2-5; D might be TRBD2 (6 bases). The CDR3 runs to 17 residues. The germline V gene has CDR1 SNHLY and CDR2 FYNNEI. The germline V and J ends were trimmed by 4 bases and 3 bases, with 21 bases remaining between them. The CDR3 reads CASSGGSGLMKKETQYF. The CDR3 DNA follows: TGTGCCAGCAGTGGAGGATCGGGACTTATGAAGAAAGAGACCCAGTACTTC.

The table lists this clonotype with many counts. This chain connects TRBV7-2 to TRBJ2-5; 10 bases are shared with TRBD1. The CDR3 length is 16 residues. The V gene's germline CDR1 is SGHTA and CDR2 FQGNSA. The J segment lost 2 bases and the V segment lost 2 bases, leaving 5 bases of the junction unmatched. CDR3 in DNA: TGTGCCAGCAGCTTACACGGACAGGGGGGTCAAGAGACCCAGTACTTC. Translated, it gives CASSLHGQGGQETQYF.

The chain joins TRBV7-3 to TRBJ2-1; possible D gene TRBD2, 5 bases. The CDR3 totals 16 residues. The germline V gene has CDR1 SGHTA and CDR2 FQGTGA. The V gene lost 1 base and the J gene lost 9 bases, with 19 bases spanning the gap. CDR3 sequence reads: CASSLIAGAQASEQFF. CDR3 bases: TGTGCCAGCAGCTTAATCGCGGGCGCCCAGGCCAGTGAGCAGTTCTTC.

The CDR3 sequence: CASSVWGNYGYTF. In DNA, the CDR3 is TGTGCCAGCAGCGTTTGGGGGAACTATGGCTACACCTTC. The rearrangement links TRBV2 to TRBJ1-2, with D perhaps TRBD1 (5 bases). The CDR3 spans 13 residues. Deletions cut 6 bases from V and 2 bases from J, with 10 bases between. Germline loops: CDR1 SNHLY, CDR2 FYNNEI.

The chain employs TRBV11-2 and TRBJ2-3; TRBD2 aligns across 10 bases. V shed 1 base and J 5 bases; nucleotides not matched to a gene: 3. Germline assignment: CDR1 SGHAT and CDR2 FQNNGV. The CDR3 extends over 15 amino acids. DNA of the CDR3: TGTGCCAGCAGCTTAGCAGCGGGAGGGGGAGATACGCAGTATTTT. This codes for CASSLAAGGGDTQYF.

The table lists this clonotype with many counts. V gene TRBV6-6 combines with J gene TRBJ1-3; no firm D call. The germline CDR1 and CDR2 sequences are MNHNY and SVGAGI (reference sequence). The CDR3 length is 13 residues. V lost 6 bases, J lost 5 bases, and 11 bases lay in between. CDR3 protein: CASRDSFRNTIYF. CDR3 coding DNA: TGTGCCAGCAGGGACTCATTCCGAAACACCATATATTTT.

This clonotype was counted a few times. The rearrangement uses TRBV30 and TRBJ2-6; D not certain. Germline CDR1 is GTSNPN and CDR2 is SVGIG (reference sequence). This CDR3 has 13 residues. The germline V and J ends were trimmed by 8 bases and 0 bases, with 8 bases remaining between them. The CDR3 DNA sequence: TGTGCCAGCTTTTACTCTGGGGCCAACGTCCTGACTTTC. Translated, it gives CASFYSGANVLTF.